This T cell receptor (beta chain) was observed in a study of blood T cell repertoires in COVID-19. This CDR3 spans 15 amino acids. Germline assignment: CDR1 SGHVS and CDR2 FNYEAQ. With 1 base removed from V and 3 bases from J, the gap between germline ends came to 10 bases. Sequenced by immunoSEQ multiplex PCR; TCRdb stores in-frame clones only, minus some. The sample lists 30,000 to 50,000 clones, over 70% seen once, with 20% to 30% in the top ten. The specimen was peripheral blood. The clonotype originates from a man in his forties or fifties with active or convalescent COVID-19. The chain is built from TRBV7-6 and TRBJ1-5; D might be TRBD1 (6 bases). CDR3 sequence (DNA): TGTGCCAGCAGCTTAGAGCCGGGACACAATCAGCCCCAGCATTTT. Translated: CASSLEPGHNQPQHF.